This TCR beta chain derives from a study of blood T cell repertoires in COVID-19. About the study: Researchers got acute and convalescent COVID-19 samples from the United States, Italy and Spain. In each case, the material was cDNA or gDNA derived from T cells, B-cell-depleted T cells, or PBMCs.

The germline V gene has CDR1 MNHEY and CDR2 SMNVEV (reference sequence). This CDR3 has 13 amino acids. V lost 6 bases to trimming and J lost 7 bases, with 13 bases between them. Authors' methods: Amplification from reference gene primers served as the basis for estimated nucleated cell counts. The data were produced by immunoSEQ multiplex PCR, yet TCRdb's version contains in-frame clones alone and is incomplete. That table supplies the V and J calls and clone size; D and trimming were determined from the DNA. The table has tens of thousands of clones, less than 85% seen once. The chain employs TRBV27 and TRBJ2-1; tentatively, D is TRBD2 (6 bases). The sequence derives from a woman in her 70s with acute or convalescent COVID-19. Specimen: peripheral blood. The CDR3 spells CASRTGTVNEQFF. The CDR3, as DNA: TGTGCCAGCAGGACCGGGACTGTGAATGAGCAGTTCTTC.